The 12 T cell receptor beta chains given below trace back to one sample, sequenced in a study of spatial heterogeneity in lung cancer. Study findings and constraints: It was found that expanded intratumoral alpha and beta TCR counts tracked tumor mutation counts.

No antigen has been assigned to these receptors. The time point denotes: sample taken at primary tumor resection. MiXCR, run by TCRdb on the 5' RACE reads, gives a single entry per CDR3 protein. Altogether about 18,000 distinct CDR3 sequences are present, 7% to 8% being singletons, with the ten largest covering 20% to 25%. Material: lung tumor tissue, obtained at surgery. The receptors were sampled from a female donor with early-stage non-small cell lung cancer.

For this clonotype: A clone one base away is much larger, so this may be a read error. This chain connects TRBV29-1 to TRBJ1-2, with D maybe TRBD1 (5 bases). CDR1 is SQVTM, CDR2 ANQGSEA, per germline. There are 13 residues in the CDR3. CDR3 nucleotides: TGCAGCGTTGAAATCCGCAGGGAGGATGGCTGCACCTTC. Its protein is CSVEIRREDGCTF.

This clonotype was observed a few times. The CDR3 region has the DNA TGTGCCAGCTCACCAGGACTAGCGGGGCTCAATGAGCAGTTCTTC. It specifies CASSPGLAGLNEQFF. The chain uses TRBV18 and TRBJ2-1; 12 bases agree with TRBD2. Trimming removed 2 bases from V and 6 bases from J; junction bases left unmatched: 2. The CDR3 is 15 residues long. CDR1 and CDR2 from the germline V gene are KGHSH and LQKENI.

This clonotype has at least ten counts. This sequence joins TRBV15 and TRBJ1-4, with D possibly matching TRBD1 (6 bases). Germline CDR1 reads LNHNV; CDR2 reads YYDKDF (reference sequence). The V gene lost 1 base and the J gene lost 3 bases, with 9 bases spanning the gap. CDR3 length: 15 amino acids. This CDR3 reads CATSRARGPNEKLFF. CDR3 coding DNA: TGTGCCACCAGCAGAGCACGGGGGCCTAATGAAAAACTGTTTTTT. Based on the CDR3 plus reference TRBV15 and TRBJ1-4, the full variable domain is DAMVIQNPRYQVTQFGKPVTLSCSQTLNHNVMYWYQQKSSQAPKLLFHYYDKDFNNEADTPDNFQSRRPNTSFCFLDIRSPGLGDTAMYLCATSRARGPNEKLFFGSGTQLSVL.

This clonotype rates as medium-sized. This chain uses TRBV5-1 with TRBJ2-2, with D perhaps TRBD1 (5 bases). Germline V lookup: CDR1 SGHRS, CDR2 YFSETQ. Trimming cost V 3 bases and J 1 base, with 10 bases left between them. The CDR3 has 15 amino acids. CDR3 sequence: CASSSSTGNTGELFF. The CDR3 region has the DNA TGCGCCAGCAGCTCCTCAACAGGGAACACCGGGGAGCTGTTTTTT.

On this clonotype: A much larger clone is a single base away; this may be a read error. V gene TRBV12-3 or TRBV12-4 combines with J gene TRBJ2-2, with a possible D match to TRBD2 (5 bases). This CDR3 has 14 amino acids. CDR3 coding DNA: TGTACCAGCAGTTTAGTTCGGGGCACCGGGGAGCTGTTTTTT. Translating it yields CTSSLVRGTGELFF.

This clonotype was recorded many times. The rearrangement uses TRBV12-3 or TRBV12-4 and TRBJ2-7, with 13 bases identical to TRBD2. The CDR3 contains 19 residues. The trim removed 8 bases at V and 7 bases at J, leaving 23 bases unmatched. The CDR3 loop reads CASGYVSLTGLAGQGEQYF. The CDR3 coding sequence is TGTGCCAGCGGGTACGTGTCCCTCACGGGACTAGCGGGGCAAGGTGAGCAGTACTTC.

This clonotype was found a few times. This chain links TRBV4-2 with TRBJ1-1; D unclear. With 1 base removed from V and 8 bases from J, the gap between germline ends came to 14 bases. Germline lookup yields CDR1 LGHNA and CDR2 YNFKEQ. This CDR3 contains 14 residues. CDR3 bases: TGTGCCAGCAGCCAAGTCCCCCCCGCCAGCGAAGCTTTCTTT. Translating gives CASSQVPPASEAFF.

The chain is built from TRBV7-2 and TRBJ2-7; weak D call: TRBD2 (5 bases). The length of the CDR3 is 14 residues. Germline values: CDR1 SGHTA, CDR2 FQGNSA. Trimming removed 7 bases from V and 2 bases from J, with 15 bases in between. The CDR3 nucleotides read TGTGCCAGCACCTCTACGGGATCTACCTACGAGCAGTACTTC. Translation: CASTSTGSTYEQYF. Filled out from reference TRBV7-2 and TRBJ2-7, the complete variable domain reads GAGVSQSPSNKVTEKGKDVELRCDPISGHTALYWYRQSLGQGLEFLIYFQGNSAPDKSGLPSDRFSAERTGGSVSTLTIQRTQQEDSAVYLCASTSTGSTYEQYFGPGTRLTVT.

This clonotype has only a few counts. The chain links TRBV11-2 to TRBJ2-7; 11 nucleotides match TRBD2. V was pared by 1 base and J by 5 bases, with 7 bases of the junction left unmatched. The CDR3 spans 16 residues. The germline gives CDR1 SGHAT, CDR2 FQNNGV. This CDR3 is CASSLGETSGVDEQYF. DNA for the CDR3: TGTGCCAGCAGCTTAGGCGAGACTAGCGGGGTGGACGAGCAGTACTTC.

The sample holds many counts of this clonotype. This chain connects TRBV5-1 to TRBJ2-7; D not resolved. This CDR3 is 13 amino acids long. V was pared by 4 bases and J by 3 bases, with 11 bases between. Looked up from germline, CDR1 is SGHRS and CDR2 is YFSETQ. The CDR3 DNA follows: TGCGCCAGCAGCACCTATCCCGTCTACGAGCAGTACTTC. Its protein product is CASSTYPVYEQYF.

The gene calls are TRBV3-1 and TRBJ2-7, with TRBD2 matching 8 bases. With 1 base clipped from V and 2 bases from J, the junction kept 7 bases outside the gene matches. CDR1 is LGHDT, CDR2 YNNKEL, per germline (reference sequence). The CDR3 consists of 16 residues. CDR3 loop: CASSQGRTGGTYEQYF. In nucleotides, the CDR3 is TGTGCCAGCAGCCAAGGGCGAACGGGGGGGACCTACGAGCAGTACTTC.

The V and J genes are TRBV20-1 and TRBJ2-3; D call uncertain. Per the germline V gene, CDR1 is DFQATT and CDR2 is SNEGSKA (reference sequence). V lost 2 bases and J 1 base, leaving 13 bases between the germline ends. The CDR3 totals 15 residues. The CDR3 reads CSARKLLRGTDTQYF. CDR3 sequence (DNA): TGCAGTGCTAGAAAGTTACTAAGGGGCACAGATACGCAGTATTTT.